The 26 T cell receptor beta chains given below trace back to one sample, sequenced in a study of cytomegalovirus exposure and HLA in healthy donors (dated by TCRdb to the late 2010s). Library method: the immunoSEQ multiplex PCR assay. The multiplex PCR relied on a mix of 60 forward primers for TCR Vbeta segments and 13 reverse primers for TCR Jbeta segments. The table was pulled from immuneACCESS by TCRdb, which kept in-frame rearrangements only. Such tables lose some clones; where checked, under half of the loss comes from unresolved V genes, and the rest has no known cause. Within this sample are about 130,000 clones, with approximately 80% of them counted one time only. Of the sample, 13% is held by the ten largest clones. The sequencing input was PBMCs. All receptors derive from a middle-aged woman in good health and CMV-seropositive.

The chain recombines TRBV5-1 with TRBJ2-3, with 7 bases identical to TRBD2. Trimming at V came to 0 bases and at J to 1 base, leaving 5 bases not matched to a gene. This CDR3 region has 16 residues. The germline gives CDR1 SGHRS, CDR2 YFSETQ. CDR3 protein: CASSLEAGIGTDTQYF. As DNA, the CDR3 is TGCGCCAGCAGCTTGGAAGCGGGAATTGGCACAGATACGCAGTATTTT.

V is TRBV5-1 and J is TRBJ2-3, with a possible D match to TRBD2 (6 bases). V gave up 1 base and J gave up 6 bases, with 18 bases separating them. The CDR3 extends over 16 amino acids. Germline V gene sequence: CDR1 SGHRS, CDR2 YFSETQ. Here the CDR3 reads CASSLKGGGLGDTQYF. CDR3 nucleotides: TGCGCCAGCAGCTTGAAGGGTGGAGGGCTCGGGGATACGCAGTATTTT.

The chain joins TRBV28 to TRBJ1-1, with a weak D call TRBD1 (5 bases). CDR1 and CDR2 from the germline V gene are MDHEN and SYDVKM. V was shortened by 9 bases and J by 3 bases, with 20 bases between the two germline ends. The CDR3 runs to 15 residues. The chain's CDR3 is CASRDLGRGYTEAFF. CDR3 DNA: TGTGCCAGTCGTGACCTGGGGAGGGGATACACTGAAGCTTTCTTT.

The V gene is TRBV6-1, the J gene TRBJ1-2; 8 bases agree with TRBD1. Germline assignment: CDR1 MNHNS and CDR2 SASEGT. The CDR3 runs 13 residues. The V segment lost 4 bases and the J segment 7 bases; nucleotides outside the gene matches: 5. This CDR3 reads CASSGQGAVGYTF. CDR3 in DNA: TGTGCCAGCAGTGGTCAGGGGGCTGTTGGCTACACCTTC.

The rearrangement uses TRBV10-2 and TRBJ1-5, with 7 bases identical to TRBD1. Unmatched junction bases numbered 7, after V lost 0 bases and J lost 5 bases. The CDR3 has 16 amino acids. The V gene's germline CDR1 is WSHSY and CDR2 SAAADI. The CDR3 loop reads CASSESWAGGYQPQHF. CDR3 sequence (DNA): TGCGCCAGCAGTGAGTCGTGGGCAGGGGGTTATCAGCCCCAGCATTTT.

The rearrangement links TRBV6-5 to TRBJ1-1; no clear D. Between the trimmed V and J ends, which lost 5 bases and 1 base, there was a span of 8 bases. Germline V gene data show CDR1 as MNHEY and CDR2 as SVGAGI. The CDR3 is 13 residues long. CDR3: CASSRLRNTEAFF. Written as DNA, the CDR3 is TGTGCCAGCAGTCGCCTCAGGAACACTGAAGCTTTCTTT.

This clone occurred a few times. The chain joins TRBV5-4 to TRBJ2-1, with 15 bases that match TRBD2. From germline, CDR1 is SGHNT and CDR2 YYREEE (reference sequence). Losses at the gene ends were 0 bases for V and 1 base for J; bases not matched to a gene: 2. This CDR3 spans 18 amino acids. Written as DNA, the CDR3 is TGTGCCAGCAGCTTGGCCGGACTAGCGGGAGGGTCCTACAATGAGCAGTTCTTC. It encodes CASSLAGLAGGSYNEQFF.

The CDR3 DNA sequence: TGTGCCAGCAGAGGGGGATGGTCCACGGGGGAGACCCAGTACTTC. Residues: CASRGGWSTGETQYF. This rearrangement joins TRBV28 to TRBJ2-5; possible D gene TRBD1, 6 bases. The ends were cut back, 6 bases at V and 5 bases at J, with 19 bases in the middle. The CDR3 loop spans 15 amino acids. Germline V gene lookup returns CDR1 MDHEN and CDR2 SYDVKM. Combining the CDR3 with reference TRBV28 and TRBJ2-5 gives the whole variable domain DVKVTQSSRYLVKRTGEKVFLECVQDMDHENMFWYRQDPGLGLRLIYFSYDVKMKEKGDIPEGYSVSREKKERFSLILESASTNQTSMYLCASRGGWSTGETQYFGPGTRLLVL.

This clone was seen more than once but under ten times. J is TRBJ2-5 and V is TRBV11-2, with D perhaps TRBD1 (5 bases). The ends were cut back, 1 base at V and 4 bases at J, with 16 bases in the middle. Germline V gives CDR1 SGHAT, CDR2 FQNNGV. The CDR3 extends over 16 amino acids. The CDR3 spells CASSLVAQGRGETQYF. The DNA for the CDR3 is TGTGCCAGCAGCTTAGTGGCCCAGGGAAGGGGAGAGACCCAGTACTTC.

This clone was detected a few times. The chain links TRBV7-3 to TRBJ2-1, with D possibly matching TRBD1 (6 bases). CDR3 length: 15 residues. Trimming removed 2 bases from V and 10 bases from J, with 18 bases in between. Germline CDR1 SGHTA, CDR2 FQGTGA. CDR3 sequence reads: CASSLAQTNTGEQFF. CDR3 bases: TGTGCCAGCAGCTTAGCGCAGACTAACACAGGGGAGCAGTTCTTC.

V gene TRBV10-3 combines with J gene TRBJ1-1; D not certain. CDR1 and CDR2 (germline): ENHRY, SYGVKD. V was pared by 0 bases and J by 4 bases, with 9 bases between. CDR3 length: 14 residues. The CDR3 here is CAISESVTRTEAFF. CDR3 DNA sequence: TGTGCCATCAGTGAGTCGGTGACTCGCACTGAAGCTTTCTTT.

In nucleotides, the CDR3 is TGTGCCAGCAGCTGGGGACAGACTCCTGGGGCCAACGTCCTGACTTTC. Protein product: CASSWGQTPGANVLTF. V usage is TRBV7-3 and J usage is TRBJ2-6, with 7 bases identical to TRBD1. The V gene end was trimmed by 4 bases and the J gene end by 2 bases; junction bases not matched to a gene: 5. Looked up from germline, CDR1 is SGHTA and CDR2 is FQGTGA. The CDR3 runs to 16 residues.

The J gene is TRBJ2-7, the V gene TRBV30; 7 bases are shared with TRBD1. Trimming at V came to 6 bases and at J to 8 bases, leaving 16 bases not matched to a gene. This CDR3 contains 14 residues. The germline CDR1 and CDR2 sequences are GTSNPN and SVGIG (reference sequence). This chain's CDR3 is CACSRGGPVLKQYF. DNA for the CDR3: TGTGCCTGTTCGCGAGGGGGCCCCGTATTGAAGCAGTACTTC.

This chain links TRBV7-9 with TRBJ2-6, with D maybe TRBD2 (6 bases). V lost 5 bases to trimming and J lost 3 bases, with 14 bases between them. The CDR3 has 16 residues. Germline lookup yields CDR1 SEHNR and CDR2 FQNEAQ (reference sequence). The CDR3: CASSRRRELGANVLTF. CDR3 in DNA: TGTGCCAGCAGCCGCCGGAGGGAACTTGGGGCCAACGTCCTGACTTTC.

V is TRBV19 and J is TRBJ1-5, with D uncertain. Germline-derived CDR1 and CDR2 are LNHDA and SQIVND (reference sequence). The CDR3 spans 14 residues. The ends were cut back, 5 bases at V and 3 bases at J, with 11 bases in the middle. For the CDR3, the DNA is TGTGCCAGTAGTCAACAGAGCTCCAATCAGCCCCAGCATTTT. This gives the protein CASSQQSSNQPQHF.

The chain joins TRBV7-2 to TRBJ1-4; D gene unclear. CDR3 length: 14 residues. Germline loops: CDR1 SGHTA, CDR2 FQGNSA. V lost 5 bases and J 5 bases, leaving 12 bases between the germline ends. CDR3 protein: CASSPRTMNEKLFF. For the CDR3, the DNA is TGTGCCAGCAGCCCACGGACTATGAATGAAAAACTGTTTTTT.

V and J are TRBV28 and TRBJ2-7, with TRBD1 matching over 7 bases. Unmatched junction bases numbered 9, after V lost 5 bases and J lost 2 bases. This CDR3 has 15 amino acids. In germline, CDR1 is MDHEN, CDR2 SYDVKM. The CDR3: CASSPTGSEPYEQYF. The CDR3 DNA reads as TGTGCCAGCAGTCCGACAGGGTCAGAGCCCTACGAGCAGTACTTC.

In DNA, the CDR3 is TGCGCCAGCAGCTCGTCCGGGACAGGGCAGCAAGCTTTCTTT. It yields the protein CASSSSGTGQQAFF. This sequence joins TRBV5-1 and TRBJ1-1; 9 bases are shared with TRBD1. CDR1 is SGHRS, CDR2 YFSETQ, per germline. Trimming cost V 3 bases and J 9 bases; bases outside gene matches: 9. The CDR3 spans 14 residues.

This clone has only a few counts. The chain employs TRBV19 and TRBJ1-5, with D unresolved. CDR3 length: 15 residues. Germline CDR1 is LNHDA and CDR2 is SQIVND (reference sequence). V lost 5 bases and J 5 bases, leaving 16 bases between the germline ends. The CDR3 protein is CASSQTGDKYQPQHF. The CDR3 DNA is TGTGCCAGTAGTCAAACCGGGGATAAATATCAGCCCCAGCATTTT.

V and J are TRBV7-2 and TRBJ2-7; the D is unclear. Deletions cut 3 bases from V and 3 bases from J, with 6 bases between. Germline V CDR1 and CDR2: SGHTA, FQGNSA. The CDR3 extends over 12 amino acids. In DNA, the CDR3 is TGTGCCAGCAGCTTGTACAGCTACGAGCAGTACTTC. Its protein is CASSLYSYEQYF.

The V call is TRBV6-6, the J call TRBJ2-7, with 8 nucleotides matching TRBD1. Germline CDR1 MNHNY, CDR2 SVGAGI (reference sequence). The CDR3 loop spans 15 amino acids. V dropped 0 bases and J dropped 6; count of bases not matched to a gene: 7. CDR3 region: CASSYSRQGASEQYF. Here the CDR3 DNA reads TGTGCCAGCAGTTACTCGAGGCAGGGGGCCAGCGAGCAGTACTTC.

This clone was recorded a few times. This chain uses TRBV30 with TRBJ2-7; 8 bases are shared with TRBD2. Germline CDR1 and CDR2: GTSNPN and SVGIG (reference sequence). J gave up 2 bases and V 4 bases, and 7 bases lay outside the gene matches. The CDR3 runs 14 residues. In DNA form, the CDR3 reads TGTGCCTGGACCCTCGCGGGAGGCGCCTACGAGCAGTACTTC. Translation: CAWTLAGGAYEQYF. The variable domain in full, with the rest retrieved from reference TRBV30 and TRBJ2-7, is SQTIHQWPATLVQPVGSPLSLECTVEGTSNPNLYWYRQAAGRGLQLLFYSVGIGQISSEVPQNLSASRPQDRQFILSSKKLLLSDSGFYLCAWTLAGGAYEQYFGPGTRLTVT.

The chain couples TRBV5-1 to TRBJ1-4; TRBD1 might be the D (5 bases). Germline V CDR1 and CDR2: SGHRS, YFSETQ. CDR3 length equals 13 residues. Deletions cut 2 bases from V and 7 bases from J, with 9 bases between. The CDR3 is CASSFERGEKLFF. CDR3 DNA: TGCGCCAGCAGCTTTGAAAGGGGTGAAAAACTGTTTTTT.

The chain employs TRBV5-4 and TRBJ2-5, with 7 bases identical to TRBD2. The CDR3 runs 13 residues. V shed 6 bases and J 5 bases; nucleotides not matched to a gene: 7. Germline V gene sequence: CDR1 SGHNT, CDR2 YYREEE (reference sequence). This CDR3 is CASTPGGRETQYF. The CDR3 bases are TGTGCCAGCACTCCGGGGGGTAGGGAGACCCAGTACTTC.

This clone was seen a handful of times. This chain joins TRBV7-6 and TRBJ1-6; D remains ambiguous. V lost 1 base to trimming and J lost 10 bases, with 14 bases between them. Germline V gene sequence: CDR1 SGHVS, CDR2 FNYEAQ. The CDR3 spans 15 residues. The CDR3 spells CASSLGGSDGSPLHF. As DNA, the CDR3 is TGTGCCAGCAGCTTAGGTGGTAGCGACGGCTCACCCCTCCACTTT.

The CDR3 spells CASRTSGGSYNEQFF. CDR3 coding DNA: TGTGCCAGCAGGACTAGCGGGGGCTCCTACAATGAGCAGTTCTTC. V is TRBV4-2 and J is TRBJ2-1; TRBD2 aligns across 12 bases. This CDR3 has 15 amino acids. V dropped 6 bases and J dropped 0; count of bases not matched to a gene: 0. CDR1 and CDR2 from the germline V gene are LGHNA and YNFKEQ.